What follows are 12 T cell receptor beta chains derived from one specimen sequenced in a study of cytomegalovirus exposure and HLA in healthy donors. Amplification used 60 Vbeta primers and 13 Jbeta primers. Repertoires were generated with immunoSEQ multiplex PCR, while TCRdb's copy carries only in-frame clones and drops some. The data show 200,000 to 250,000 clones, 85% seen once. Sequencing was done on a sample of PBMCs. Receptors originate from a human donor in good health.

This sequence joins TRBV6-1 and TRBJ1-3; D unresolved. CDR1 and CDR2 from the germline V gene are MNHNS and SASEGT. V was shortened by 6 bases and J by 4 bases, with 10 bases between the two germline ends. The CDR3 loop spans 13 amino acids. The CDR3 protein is CASSAGEGNTIYF. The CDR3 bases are TGTGCCAGCAGCGCCGGTGAGGGAAACACCATATATTTT.

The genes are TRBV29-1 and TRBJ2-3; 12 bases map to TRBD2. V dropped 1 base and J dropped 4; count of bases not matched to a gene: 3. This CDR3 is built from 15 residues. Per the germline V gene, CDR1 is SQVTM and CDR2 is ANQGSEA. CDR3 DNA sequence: TGCAGCGTTGAAGGGACTAGCGGGATATCAGATACGCAGTATTTT. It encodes CSVEGTSGISDTQYF.

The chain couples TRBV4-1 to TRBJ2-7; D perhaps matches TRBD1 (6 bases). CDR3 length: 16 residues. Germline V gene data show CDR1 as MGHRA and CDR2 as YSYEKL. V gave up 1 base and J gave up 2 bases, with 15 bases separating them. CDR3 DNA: TGCGCCAGCAGCCAAGCCTCCGGGACACCGACCTACGAGCAGTACTTC. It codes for CASSQASGTPTYEQYF.

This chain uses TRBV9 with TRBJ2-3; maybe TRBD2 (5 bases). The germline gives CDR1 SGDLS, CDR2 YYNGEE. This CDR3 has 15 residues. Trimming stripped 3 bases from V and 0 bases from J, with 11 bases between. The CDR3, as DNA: TGTGCCAGCAGCGCCCTGCAGCGGAGCACAGATACGCAGTATTTT. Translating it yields CASSALQRSTDTQYF.

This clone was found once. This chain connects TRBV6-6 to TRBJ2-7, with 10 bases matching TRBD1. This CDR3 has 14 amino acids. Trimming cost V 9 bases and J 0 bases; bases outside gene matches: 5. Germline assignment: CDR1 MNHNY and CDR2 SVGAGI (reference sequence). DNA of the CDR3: TGTGCCAGTTCGGACAGGGGGTACTCCTACGAGCAGTACTTC. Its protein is CASSDRGYSYEQYF.

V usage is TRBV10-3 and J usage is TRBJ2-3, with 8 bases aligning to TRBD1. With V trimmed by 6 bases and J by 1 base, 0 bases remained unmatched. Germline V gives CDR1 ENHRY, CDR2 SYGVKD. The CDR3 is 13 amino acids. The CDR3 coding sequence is TGTGCCATCAGGGACAGGGGCACAGATACGCAGTATTTT. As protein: CAIRDRGTDTQYF.

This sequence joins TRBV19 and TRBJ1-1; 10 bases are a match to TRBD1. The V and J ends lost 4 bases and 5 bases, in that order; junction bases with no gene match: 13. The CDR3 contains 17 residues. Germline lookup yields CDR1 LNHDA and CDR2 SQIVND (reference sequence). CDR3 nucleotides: TGTGCCAGTAGTAGACACCCCGGACAGGGGGTTTATACTGAAGCTTTCTTT. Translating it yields CASSRHPGQGVYTEAFF.

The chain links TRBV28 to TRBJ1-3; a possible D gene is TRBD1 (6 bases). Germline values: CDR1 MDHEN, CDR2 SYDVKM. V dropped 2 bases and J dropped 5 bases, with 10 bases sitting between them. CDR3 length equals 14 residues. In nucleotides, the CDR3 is TGTGCCAGCAGTTTAGGACAGCCGCGAAACACCATATATTTT. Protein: CASSLGQPRNTIYF.

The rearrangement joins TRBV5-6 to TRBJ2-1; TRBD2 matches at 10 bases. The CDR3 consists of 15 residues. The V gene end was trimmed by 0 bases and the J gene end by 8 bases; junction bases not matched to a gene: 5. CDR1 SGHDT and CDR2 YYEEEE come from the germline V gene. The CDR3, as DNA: TGTGCCAGCAGCTTGGGGACTAGCGGCCGGGATGAGCAGTTCTTC. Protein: CASSLGTSGRDEQFF.

The CDR3 spells CASSSQRGPGSSGNTIYF. For the CDR3, the DNA is TGTGCCAGTAGTAGCCAACGAGGACCTGGGAGCTCTGGAAACACCATATATTTT. The V gene is TRBV19, the J gene TRBJ1-3; unclear D gene. Deletions cut 4 bases from V and 0 bases from J, with 19 bases between. The CDR3 runs to 18 residues. Germline CDR1 and CDR2: LNHDA and SQIVND (reference sequence).

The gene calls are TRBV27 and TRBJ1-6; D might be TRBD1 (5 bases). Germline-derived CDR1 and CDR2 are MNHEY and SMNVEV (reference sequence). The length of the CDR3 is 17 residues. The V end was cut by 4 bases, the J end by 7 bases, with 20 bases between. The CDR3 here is CASSSDLGRRANSPLHF. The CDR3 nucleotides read TGTGCCAGCAGTTCGGACTTGGGACGGAGGGCAAATTCACCCCTCCACTTT.

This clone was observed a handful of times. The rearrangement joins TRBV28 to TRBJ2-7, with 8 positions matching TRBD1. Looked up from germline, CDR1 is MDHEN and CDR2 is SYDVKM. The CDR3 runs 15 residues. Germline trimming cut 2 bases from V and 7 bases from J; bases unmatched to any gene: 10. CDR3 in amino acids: CASSLGDRFFGEQYF. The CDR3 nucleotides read TGTGCCAGCAGTTTAGGGGACAGGTTTTTCGGTGAGCAGTACTTC.